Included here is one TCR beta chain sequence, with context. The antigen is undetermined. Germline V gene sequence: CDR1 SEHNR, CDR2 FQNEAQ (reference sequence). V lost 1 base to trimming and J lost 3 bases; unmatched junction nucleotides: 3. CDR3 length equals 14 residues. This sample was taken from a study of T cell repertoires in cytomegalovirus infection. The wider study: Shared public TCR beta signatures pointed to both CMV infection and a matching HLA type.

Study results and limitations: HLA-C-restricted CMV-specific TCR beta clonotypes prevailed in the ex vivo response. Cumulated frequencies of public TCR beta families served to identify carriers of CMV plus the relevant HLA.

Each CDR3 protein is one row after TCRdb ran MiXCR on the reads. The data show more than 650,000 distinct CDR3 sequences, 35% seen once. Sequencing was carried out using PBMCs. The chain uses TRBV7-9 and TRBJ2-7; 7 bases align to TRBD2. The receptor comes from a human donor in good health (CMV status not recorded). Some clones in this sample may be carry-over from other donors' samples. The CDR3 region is CASSLVGGVYEQYF. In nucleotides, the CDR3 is TGTGCCAGCAGCTTAGTGGGGGGGGTCTACGAGCAGTACTTC. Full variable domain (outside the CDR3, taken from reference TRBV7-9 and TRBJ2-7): DTGVSQNPRHKITKRGQNVTFRCDPISEHNRLYWYRQTLGQGPEFLTYFQNEAQLEKSRLLSDRFSAERPKGSFSTLEIQRTEQGDSAMYLCASSLVGGVYEQYFGPGTRLTVT.